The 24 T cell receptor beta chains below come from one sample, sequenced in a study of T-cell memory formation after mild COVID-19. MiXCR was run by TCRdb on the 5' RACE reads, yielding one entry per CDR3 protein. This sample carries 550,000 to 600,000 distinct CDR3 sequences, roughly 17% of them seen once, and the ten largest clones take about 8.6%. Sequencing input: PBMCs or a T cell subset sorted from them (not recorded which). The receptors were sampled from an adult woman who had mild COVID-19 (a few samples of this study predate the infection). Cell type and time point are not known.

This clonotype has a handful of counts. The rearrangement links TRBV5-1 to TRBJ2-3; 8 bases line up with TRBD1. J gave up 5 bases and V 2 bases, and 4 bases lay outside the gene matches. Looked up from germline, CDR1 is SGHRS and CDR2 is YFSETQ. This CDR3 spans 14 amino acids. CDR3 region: CASSFGQGVDTQYF. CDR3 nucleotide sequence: TGCGCCAGCAGCTTCGGACAGGGAGTAGATACGCAGTATTTT.

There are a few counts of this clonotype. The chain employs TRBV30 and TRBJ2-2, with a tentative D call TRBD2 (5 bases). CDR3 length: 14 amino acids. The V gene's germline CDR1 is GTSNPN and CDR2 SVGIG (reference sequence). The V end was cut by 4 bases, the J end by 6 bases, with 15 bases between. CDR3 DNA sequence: TGTGCCTGGAATCGGAACTCGAGGGCCGGGGAGCTGTTTTTT. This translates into CAWNRNSRAGELFF. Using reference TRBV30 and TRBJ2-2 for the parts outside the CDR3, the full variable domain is SQTIHQWPATLVQPVGSPLSLECTVEGTSNPNLYWYRQAAGRGLQLLFYSVGIGQISSEVPQNLSASRPQDRQFILSSKKLLLSDSGFYLCAWNRNSRAGELFFGEGSRLTVL.

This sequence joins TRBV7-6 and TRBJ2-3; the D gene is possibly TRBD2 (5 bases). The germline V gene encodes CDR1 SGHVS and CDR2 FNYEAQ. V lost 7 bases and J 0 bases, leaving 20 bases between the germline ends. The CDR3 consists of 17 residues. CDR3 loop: CASKPGSSQISTDTQYF. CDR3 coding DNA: TGTGCCAGCAAGCCGGGGTCCTCGCAGATTAGCACAGATACGCAGTATTTT.

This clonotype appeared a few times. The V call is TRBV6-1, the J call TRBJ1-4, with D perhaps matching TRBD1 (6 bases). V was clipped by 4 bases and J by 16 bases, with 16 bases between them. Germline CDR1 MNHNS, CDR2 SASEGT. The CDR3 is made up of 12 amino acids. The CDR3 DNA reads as TGTGCCAGCAGTGGGGGGTTGGGACAATGGTTTTTT. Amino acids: CASSGGLGQWFF.

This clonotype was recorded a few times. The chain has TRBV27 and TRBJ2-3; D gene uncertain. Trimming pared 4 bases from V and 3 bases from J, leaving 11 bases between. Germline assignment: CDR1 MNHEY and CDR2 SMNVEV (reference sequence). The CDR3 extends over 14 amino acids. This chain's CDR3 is CASSSTRRTDTQYF. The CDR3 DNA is TGTGCCAGCAGTTCTACCCGACGGACAGATACGCAGTATTTT.

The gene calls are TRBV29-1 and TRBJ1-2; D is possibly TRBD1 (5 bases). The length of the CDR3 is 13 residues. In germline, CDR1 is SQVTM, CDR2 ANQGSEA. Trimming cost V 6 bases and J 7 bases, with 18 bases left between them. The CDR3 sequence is CSVPTGGAGGYTF. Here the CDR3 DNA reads TGCAGCGTCCCGACGGGAGGGGCAGGTGGCTACACCTTC.

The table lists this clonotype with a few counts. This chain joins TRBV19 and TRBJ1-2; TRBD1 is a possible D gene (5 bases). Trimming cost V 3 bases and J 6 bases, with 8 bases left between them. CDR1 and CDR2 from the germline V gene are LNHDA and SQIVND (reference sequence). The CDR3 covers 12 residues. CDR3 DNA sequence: TGTGCCAGTAGTATGGGGCAGGATGGCTACACCTTC. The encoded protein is CASSMGQDGYTF.

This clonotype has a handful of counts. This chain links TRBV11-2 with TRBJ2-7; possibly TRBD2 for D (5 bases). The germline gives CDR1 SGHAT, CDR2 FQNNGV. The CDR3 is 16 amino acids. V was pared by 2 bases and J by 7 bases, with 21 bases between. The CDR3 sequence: CASSLRSGLNGVEQYF. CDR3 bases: TGTGCCAGCAGCTTAAGAAGCGGCCTGAACGGTGTTGAGCAGTACTTC. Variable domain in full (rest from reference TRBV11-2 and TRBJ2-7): EAGVAQSPRYKIIEKRQSVAFWCNPISGHATLYWYQQILGQGPKLLIQFQNNGVVDDSQLPKDRFSAERLKGVDSTLKIQPAKLEDSAVYLCASSLRSGLNGVEQYFGPGTRLTVT.

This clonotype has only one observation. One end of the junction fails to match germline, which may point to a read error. CDR3 amino acids: CASRLSDYNEQFF. In DNA form, the CDR3 reads TGTGCCAGCAGATTATCCGATTACAATGAGCAGTTCTTC. The J gene is TRBJ2-1, the V gene TRBV27; D is undetermined. In germline, CDR1 is MNHEY, CDR2 SMNVEV (reference sequence). CDR3 length equals 13 residues.

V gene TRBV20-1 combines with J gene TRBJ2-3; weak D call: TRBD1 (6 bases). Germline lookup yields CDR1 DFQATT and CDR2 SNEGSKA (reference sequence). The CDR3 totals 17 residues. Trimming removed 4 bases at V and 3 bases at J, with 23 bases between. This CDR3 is CSATTPGHLRSTDTQYF. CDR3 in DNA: TGCAGTGCTACAACACCGGGACACCTAAGGAGTACAGATACGCAGTATTTT.

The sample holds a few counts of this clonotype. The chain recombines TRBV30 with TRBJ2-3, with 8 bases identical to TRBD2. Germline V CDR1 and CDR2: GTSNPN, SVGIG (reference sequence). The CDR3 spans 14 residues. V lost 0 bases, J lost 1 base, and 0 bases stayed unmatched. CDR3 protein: CAWSVAGGTDTQYF. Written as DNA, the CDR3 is TGTGCCTGGAGTGTAGCGGGAGGCACAGATACGCAGTATTTT.

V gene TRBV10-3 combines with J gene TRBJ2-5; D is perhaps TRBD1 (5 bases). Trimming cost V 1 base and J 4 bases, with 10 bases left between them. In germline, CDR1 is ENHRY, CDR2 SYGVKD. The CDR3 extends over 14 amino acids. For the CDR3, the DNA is TGTGCCATCAGTGAGTTGGCAGGGCGAGAGACCCAGTACTTC. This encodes CAISELAGRETQYF.

The CDR3 DNA sequence: TGTGCCAGTAGTATCAGTAGCAATCAGCCCCAGCATTTT. Its protein is CASSISSNQPQHF. The chain couples TRBV19 to TRBJ1-5; the D is unclear. The CDR3 extends over 13 amino acids. Trimming took 3 bases from V and 0 from J, leaving 3 bases between them. In germline, CDR1 is LNHDA, CDR2 SQIVND (reference sequence). Supplemented by reference TRBV19 and TRBJ1-5, the full variable domain reads DGGITQSPKYLFRKEGQNVTLSCEQNLNHDAMYWYRQDPGQGLRLIYYSQIVNDFQKGDIAEGYSVSREKKESFPLTVTSAQKNPTAFYLCASSISSNQPQHFGDGTRLSIL.

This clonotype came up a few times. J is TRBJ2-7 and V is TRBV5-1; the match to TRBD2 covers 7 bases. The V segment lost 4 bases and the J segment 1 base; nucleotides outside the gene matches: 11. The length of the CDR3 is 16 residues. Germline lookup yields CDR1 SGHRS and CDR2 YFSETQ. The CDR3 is CASSPYGAGESYEQYF. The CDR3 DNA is TGCGCCAGCAGCCCCTATGGGGCGGGGGAATCCTACGAGCAGTACTTC.

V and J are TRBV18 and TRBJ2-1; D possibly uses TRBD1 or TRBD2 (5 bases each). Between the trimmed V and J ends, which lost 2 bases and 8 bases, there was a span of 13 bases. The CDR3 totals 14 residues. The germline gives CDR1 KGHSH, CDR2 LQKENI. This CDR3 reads CASSPEGLSYEQFF. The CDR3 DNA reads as TGTGCCAGCTCACCAGAGGGGCTCTCCTATGAGCAGTTCTTC.

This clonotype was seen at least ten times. The CDR3 DNA is TGTGCCAGCAGTGGGAGGGAGACCCAGTACTTC. It encodes CASSGRETQYF. This sequence joins TRBV2 and TRBJ2-5, with a tentative D call TRBD2 (5 bases). This CDR3 has 11 residues. V lost 4 bases, J lost 5 bases, and 5 bases lay in between. Germline-derived CDR1 and CDR2 are SNHLY and FYNNEI.

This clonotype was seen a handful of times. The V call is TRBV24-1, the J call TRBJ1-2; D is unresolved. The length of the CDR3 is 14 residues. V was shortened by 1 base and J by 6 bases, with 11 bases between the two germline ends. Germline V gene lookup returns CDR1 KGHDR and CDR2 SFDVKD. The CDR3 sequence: CATSDLGELNGYTF. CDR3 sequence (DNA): TGTGCCACCAGTGATTTAGGCGAATTAAATGGCTACACCTTC.

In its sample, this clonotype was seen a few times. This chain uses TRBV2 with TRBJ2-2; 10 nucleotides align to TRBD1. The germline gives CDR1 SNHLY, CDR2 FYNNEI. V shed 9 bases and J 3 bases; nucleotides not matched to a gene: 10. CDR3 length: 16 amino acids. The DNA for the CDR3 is TGTGCCAGTACCACTCGACAGGGGGCCCACACCGGGGAGCTGTTTTTT. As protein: CASTTRQGAHTGELFF.

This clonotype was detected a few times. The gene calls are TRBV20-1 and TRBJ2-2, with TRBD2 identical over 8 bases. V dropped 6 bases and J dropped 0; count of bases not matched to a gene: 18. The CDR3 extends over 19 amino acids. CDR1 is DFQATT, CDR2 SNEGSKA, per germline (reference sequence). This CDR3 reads CSASPTSGRAFANTGELFF. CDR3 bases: TGCAGTGCGTCCCCTACTAGCGGTCGGGCGTTCGCGAACACCGGGGAGCTGTTTTTT.

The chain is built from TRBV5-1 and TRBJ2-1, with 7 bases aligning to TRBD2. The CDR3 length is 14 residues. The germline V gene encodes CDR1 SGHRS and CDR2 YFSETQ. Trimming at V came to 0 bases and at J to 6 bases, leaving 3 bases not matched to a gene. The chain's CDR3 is CASSLDWGGNEQFF. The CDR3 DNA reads TGCGCCAGCAGCTTGGACTGGGGGGGCAATGAGCAGTTCTTC.

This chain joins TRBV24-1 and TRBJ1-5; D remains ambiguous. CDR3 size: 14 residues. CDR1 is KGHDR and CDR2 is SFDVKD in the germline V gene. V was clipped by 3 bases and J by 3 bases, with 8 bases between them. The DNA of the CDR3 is TGTGCCACCAGTGATGATAGGACCAATCAGCCCCAGCATTTT. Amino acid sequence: CATSDDRTNQPQHF.

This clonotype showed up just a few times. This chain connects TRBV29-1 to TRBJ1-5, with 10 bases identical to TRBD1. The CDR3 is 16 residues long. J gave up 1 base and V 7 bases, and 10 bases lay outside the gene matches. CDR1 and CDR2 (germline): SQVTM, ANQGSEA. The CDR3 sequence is CSALVGQGLSNQPQHF. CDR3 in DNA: TGCAGCGCCCTGGTGGGACAGGGGCTAAGCAATCAGCCCCAGCATTTT. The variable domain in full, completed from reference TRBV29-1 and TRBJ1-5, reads SAVISQKPSRDICQRGTSLTIQCQVDSQVTMMFWYRQQPGQSLTLIATANQGSEATYESGFVIDKFPISRPNLTFSTLTVSNMSPEDSSIYLCSALVGQGLSNQPQHFGDGTRLSIL.

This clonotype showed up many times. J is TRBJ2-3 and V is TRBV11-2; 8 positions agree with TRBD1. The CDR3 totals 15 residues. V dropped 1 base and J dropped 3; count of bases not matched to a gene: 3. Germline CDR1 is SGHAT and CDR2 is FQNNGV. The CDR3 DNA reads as TGTGCCAGCAGCTTAGGCAGGGGGCTTACAGATACGCAGTATTTT. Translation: CASSLGRGLTDTQYF.

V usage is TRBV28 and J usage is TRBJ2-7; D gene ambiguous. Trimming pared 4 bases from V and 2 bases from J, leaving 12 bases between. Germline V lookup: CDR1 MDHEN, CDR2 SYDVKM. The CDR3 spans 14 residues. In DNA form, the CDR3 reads TGTGCCAGCAGTTCCTCAGGTCCAACCTACGAGCAGTACTTC. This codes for CASSSSGPTYEQYF.